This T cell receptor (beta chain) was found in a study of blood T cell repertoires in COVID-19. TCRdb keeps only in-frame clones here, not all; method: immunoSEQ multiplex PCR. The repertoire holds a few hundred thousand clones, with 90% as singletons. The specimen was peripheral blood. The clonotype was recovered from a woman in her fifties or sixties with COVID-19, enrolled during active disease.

CDR3 DNA: TGTGCCAGCAGTCCCCGTAGGACTAGCGGGAGCCACAATTTTTACGAGCAGTACTTC. This gives the protein CASSPRRTSGSHNFYEQYF. The V gene is TRBV6-6, the J gene TRBJ2-7; 13 positions agree with TRBD2. Germline V gene data show CDR1 as MNHNY and CDR2 as SVGAGI (reference sequence). V lost 5 bases, J lost 4 bases, and 17 bases stayed unmatched. This CDR3 comprises 19 residues.